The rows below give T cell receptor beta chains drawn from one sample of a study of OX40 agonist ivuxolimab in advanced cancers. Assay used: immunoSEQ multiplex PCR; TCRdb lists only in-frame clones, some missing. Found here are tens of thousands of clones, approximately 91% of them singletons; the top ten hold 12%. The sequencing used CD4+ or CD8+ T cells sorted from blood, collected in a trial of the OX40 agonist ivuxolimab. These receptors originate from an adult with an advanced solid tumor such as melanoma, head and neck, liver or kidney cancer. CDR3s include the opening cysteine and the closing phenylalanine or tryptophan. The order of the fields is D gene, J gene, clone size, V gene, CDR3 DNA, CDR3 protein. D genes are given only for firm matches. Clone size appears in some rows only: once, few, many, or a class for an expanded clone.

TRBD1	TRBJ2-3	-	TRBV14	TGTGCCAGCAGCCAAGGGGGATTGACACAGGGGCAAGATACGCAGTATTTT	CASSQGGLTQGQDTQYF
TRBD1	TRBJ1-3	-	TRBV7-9	TGTGCCAGCAGCCAGGGGGTGATCTCTGGAAACACCATATATTTT	CASSQGVISGNTIYF
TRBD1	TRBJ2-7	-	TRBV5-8	TGTGCCAGCAGTTTTTGGGGACAGGCCTCCTACGAGCAGTACTTC	CASSFWGQASYEQYF
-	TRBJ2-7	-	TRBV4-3	TGCGCCAGCAGCCCGGACAACTCCTACGAGCAGTACTTC	CASSPDNSYEQYF
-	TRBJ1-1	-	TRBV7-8	TGTGCCAGCAGCCCCCACACAGGATCTAGCACTGAAGCTTTCTTT	CASSPHTGSSTEAFF
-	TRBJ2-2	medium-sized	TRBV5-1	TGCGCCAGCAGCTTCCGAACCGGGGAGCTGTTTTTT	CASSFRTGELFF
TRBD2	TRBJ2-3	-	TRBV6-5	TGTGCCAGCAGTTACTCTAGCGGGAGAACAGATACGCAGTATTTT	CASSYSSGRTDTQYF
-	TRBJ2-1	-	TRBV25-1	TGTGCCAGCTCGCTGGGGGGTCCGGATGAGCAGTTCTTC	CASSLGGPDEQFF
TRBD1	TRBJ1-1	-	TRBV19	TGTGCCAGTTCTACTTGGACAGGGAGGCGAAACACTGAAGCTTTCTTT	CASSTWTGRRNTEAFF
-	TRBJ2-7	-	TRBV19	TGTGCCAGTAGTGCAATCGGGAGCTCCTACGAGCAGTACTTC	CASSAIGSSYEQYF
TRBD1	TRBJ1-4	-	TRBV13	TGTGCCAGCAGCTTAGCGGTGGGACAGGGGATGAGTGAAAAACTGTTTTTT	CASSLAVGQGMSEKLFF
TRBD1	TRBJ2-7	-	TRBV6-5	TGTGCCAGCCTTAGGAGGACAGGGGGTATCTACGAGCAGTACTTC	CASLRRTGGIYEQYF
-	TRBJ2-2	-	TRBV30	TGTGCCTGGAGTGTATCTTTCCCCGGGGAGCTGTTTTTT	CAWSVSFPGELFF
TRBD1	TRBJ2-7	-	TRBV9	TGTGCCAGCAGCGTCGGGACAGGCGCCGTCGAGCAGTACTTC	CASSVGTGAVEQYF
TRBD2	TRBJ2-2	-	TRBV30	TGTGCCTGGGGCACCGGACTAGCGGTAACCGGGGAGCTGTTTTTT	CAWGTGLAVTGELFF
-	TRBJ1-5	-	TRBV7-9	TGTGCCAACCAGGCCCTAATTATACTACCCCAGCATTTT	CANQALIILPQHF
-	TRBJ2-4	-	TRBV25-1	TGTGCCAGCAGCGGGACCTTAGCCAAAAACATTCAGTACTTC	CASSGTLAKNIQYF
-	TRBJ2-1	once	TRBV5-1	TGCGCCAGCAGCTTGATCTACAATGAGCAGTTCTTC	CASSLIYNEQFF
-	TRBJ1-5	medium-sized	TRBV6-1	TGTGCCAGCAGTGAATCGTCCGGGACCCTCCATGGGCCCCAGCATTTT	CASSESSGTLHGPQHF
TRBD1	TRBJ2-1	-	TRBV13	TGTGCCAGCAGCTTAGGGACAGGGGGCTTCAATGAGCAGTTCTTC	CASSLGTGGFNEQFF
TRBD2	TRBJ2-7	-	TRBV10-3	TGTGCCATCAGTGAATCCAGCGGGGCAGACGAGCAGTACTTC	CAISESSGADEQYF
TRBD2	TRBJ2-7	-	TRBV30	TGTGCCTGCCGTCCGCGGGAGGGCCCCACCTACGAGCAGTACTTC	CACRPREGPTYEQYF
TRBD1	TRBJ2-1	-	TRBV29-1	TGCAGCGTTGATAGGTTTGGGACAGGGTCCAACAATGAGCAGTTCTTC	CSVDRFGTGSNNEQFF
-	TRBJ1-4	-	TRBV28	TGTGCCAGCAGTTTATGGGGCCCTAATGAAAAACTGTTTTTT	CASSLWGPNEKLFF
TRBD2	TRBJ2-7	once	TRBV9	TGTGCCAGCAACCCGGGACTAGCGGGAGGGGAGCAGTACTTC	CASNPGLAGGEQYF
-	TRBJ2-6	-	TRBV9	TGTGCCAGCAGCGAGTCAGGGGCTGGGGCCAACGTCCTGACTTTC	CASSESGAGANVLTF
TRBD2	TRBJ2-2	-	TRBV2	TGTGCCATCACCGGGGGGTACACCGGGGAGCTGTTTTTT	CAITGGYTGELFF
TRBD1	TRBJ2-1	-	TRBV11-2	TGTGCCAGCAGCTTCGACACTCAGGACAGGGTGATAGGTGAGCAGTTCTTC	CASSFDTQDRVIGEQFF
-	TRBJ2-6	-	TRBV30	TGTGCCTGGAGTGTAAGCCTCTCTGGGGCCAACGTCCTGACTTTC	CAWSVSLSGANVLTF
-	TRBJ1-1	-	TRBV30	TGTGCCTGGAGTGTACTCCAGGGAGGGACTGAAGCTTTCTTT	CAWSVLQGGTEAFF
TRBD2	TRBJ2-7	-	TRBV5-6	TGTGCCAGCAGCTGGGGACTAGCGGGAGCCTACGAGCAGTACTTC	CASSWGLAGAYEQYF
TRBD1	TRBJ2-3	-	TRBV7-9	TGTGCCAGCAGCCCCCCGACAGGGATCACAGATACGCAGTATTTT	CASSPPTGITDTQYF
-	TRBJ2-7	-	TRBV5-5	TGTGCCAGCAGCCTTCGGACTGACCTCGAGCAGTACTTC	CASSLRTDLEQYF
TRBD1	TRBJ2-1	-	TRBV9	TGTGCCAGCAGCGACCGGGACAGGGCAAACAATGAGCAGTTCTTC	CASSDRDRANNEQFF
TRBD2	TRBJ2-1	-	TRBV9	TGTGCCAGCAGCGGAGGGACTAGCTGGATTGATGAGCAGTTCTTC	CASSGGTSWIDEQFF
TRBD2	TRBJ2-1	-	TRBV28	TGTGCCAGCAGTTCCCGCACTAGCGGGACCTACAATGAGCAGTTCTTC	CASSSRTSGTYNEQFF
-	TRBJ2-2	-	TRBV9	TGTGCCAGCAGCACGGGACTCACCGGGGAGCTGTTTTTT	CASSTGLTGELFF
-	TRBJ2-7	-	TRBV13	TGTGCCAGCAGCTTAGGAGATGCCTACGAGCAGTACTTC	CASSLGDAYEQYF
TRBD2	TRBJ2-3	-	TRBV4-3	TGCGCCAGCAGCCACGGACTAGCGATGGATACGCAGTATTTT	CASSHGLAMDTQYF
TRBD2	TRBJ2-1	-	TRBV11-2	TGTGCCAGCAGCCGGGCGTTGCGGGAGGTCTCCTACAATGAGCAGTTCTTC	CASSRALREVSYNEQFF
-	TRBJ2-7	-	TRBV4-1	TGCGCCAGCAGCCAAGTAGGGACAAGGGGCCACGAGCAGTACTTC	CASSQVGTRGHEQYF
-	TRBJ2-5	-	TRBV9	TGTGCCAGCAGCGTAGCCTCTGGGGAGACCCAGTACTTC	CASSVASGETQYF
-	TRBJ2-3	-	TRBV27	TGTGCCAGCAGTTTCGTGGCCCCAGATACGCAGTATTTT	CASSFVAPDTQYF
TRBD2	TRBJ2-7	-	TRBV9	TGTGCCAGCAGCGTACAATCTAGCGGGAGTGGCGAGCAGTACTTC	CASSVQSSGSGEQYF
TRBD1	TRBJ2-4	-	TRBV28	TGTGCCAGCAGTTGGACAGGGCTAGCCAAAAACATTCAGTACTTC	CASSWTGLAKNIQYF
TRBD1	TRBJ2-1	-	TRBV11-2	TGTGCCAGCACTCCGGGACAGAGCTCCTACAATGAGCAGTTCTTC	CASTPGQSSYNEQFF
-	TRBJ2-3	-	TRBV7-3	TGTGCCAGCAGCTTACCAGGGGCAGATACGCAGTATTTT	CASSLPGADTQYF
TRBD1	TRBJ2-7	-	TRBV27	TGTGCCAGCAGTTTAGCCGGGACAGGGGCCTACGAGCAGTACTTC	CASSLAGTGAYEQYF
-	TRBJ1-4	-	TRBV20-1	TGCAGTGCTAGAGGCGGAGAAAAACTGTTTTTT	CSARGGEKLFF
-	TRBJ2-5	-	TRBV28	TGTGCCAGCGCCGGCGTTGCTAGCGATCAAGAGACCCAGTACTTC	CASAGVASDQETQYF
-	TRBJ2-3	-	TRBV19	TGTGCCAGTAGTATGACTAGTTATGTTTCAGATACGCAGTATTTT	CASSMTSYVSDTQYF
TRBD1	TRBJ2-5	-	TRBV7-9	TGTGCCAGCAGCTTCCCCGCAGGGGGCGTCGGGCGGGAGACCCAGTACTTC	CASSFPAGGVGRETQYF
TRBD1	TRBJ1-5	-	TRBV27	TGTGCCAGCAGTTACAGGGGTGGTCAGCCCCAGCATTTT	CASSYRGGQPQHF
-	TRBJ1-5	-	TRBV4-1	TGCGCCAGCAGCCAAGGGGGGCGGCCCCAGCATTTT	CASSQGGRPQHF
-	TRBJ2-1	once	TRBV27	TGTGCCAGCAGCCCGGGACTCGAGCAGTTCTTC	CASSPGLEQFF
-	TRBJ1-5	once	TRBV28	TGTGCCAGCAATTTTTCCCAGAATCAGCCCCAGCATTTT	CASNFSQNQPQHF
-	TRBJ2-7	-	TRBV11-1	TGTGCCAGCAGCGCCGAATGGGGGCAGTCCTACGAGCAGTACTTC	CASSAEWGQSYEQYF